This TCR beta chain originates from a study of cytomegalovirus exposure and HLA in healthy donors. V dropped 2 bases and J dropped 4 bases, with 11 bases sitting between them. The CDR3 totals 14 residues. CDR1 is SGHVS and CDR2 is FNYEAQ in the germline V gene. The table came from immunoSEQ multiplex PCR; TCRdb's copy has only in-frame clones and leaves some out. Of some 76,000 clones listed, roughly 95% are singletons. The specimen was PBMCs. The TCR comes from a woman aged 18-29 years in good health and CMV-seropositive. The J gene is TRBJ1-2, the V gene TRBV7-6; possibly TRBD1 for D (6 bases). The CDR3 DNA follows: TGTGCCAGCAGCTTACTACAGGGTGGCTATGGCTACACCTTC. This gives the protein CASSLLQGGYGYTF.